The rows below give T cell receptor beta chains drawn from one sample of a study of T cells in Graves' hyperthyroidism and ophthalmopathy. TCRdb processed the multiplex PCR reads anew with MiXCR; each CDR3 protein has one entry. The table shows 350,000 to 450,000 distinct CDR3 sequences, with about 14% occurring only once. Source material: blood. The receptors stem from a man in his forties or fifties with Graves' ophthalmopathy. Each CDR3 is given with its conserved first and last residue. A D gene is named only where the DNA matches it firmly. Expanded clones are given a class, and other clones once, few, many or no size at all.

>-|TRBJ2-1|many|TRBV2
TGTGCCAGCAGTGATGGGGGGCTAGGTGAGCAGTTCTTC
CASSDGGLGEQFF
>-|TRBJ1-5|-|TRBV29-1
TGCAGCAGTAACAACAATCAGCCCCAGCATTTT
CSSNNNQPQHF
>-|TRBJ2-5|-|TRBV18
TGTGCCAGCTCATTCCGCCTCCCTAGGGGTGGCGAGGGAGAGACCCAGTACTTC
CASSFRLPRGGEGETQYF
>TRBD1|TRBJ2-7|many|TRBV18
TGTGCCAGCTCACCACCCACAGGGGGCTTATTGGAGCAGTACTTC
CASSPPTGGLLEQYF
>-|TRBJ2-3|many|TRBV20-1
TGCAGTGCTAGGCAGAACAGGGCAGGTGGAGCAGATACGCAGTATTTT
CSARQNRAGGADTQYF
>-|TRBJ2-7|many|TRBV6-2/TRBV6-3
TGTGCCAGCAGTTACTCGGGCGAGTCCTACGAGCAGTACTTC
CASSYSGESYEQYF
>TRBD2|TRBJ2-7|many|TRBV7-8
TGTGCCAGCAGCTTAGGGGCTAGCGGGAGTGCCTACGAGCAGTACTTC
CASSLGASGSAYEQYF
>-|TRBJ1-1|-|TRBV29-1
TGCAGCGTTCCCCGGGACTCCTGGAACACTGAAGCTTTCTTT
CSVPRDSWNTEAFF
>-|TRBJ2-7|-|TRBV5-1
TGCGCCAGCAGCTCGGAGGCACATTACGAGCAGTACTTC
CASSSEAHYEQYF
>-|TRBJ1-5|many|TRBV20-1
TGCAGTGCTAGAATGGGCAATAGCAATCAGCCCCAGCATTTT
CSARMGNSNQPQHF
>-|TRBJ2-1|few|TRBV9
TGTGCCAGCAGCGGTAGCTCACAGCAGTTCTTC
CASSGSSQQFF
>TRBD2|TRBJ2-7|-|TRBV6-2/TRBV6-3
TGTGCCAGCAGTAAACTAGCGGCCTCCTACGAGCAGTACTTC
CASSKLAASYEQYF
>-|TRBJ2-3|few|TRBV4-2
TGTGCCAGCAGCCAAGATCAAAGCACAGATACGCAGTATTTT
CASSQDQSTDTQYF
>TRBD2|TRBJ2-7|-|TRBV6-1
TGTGCCAGCAGTGAAGCCGGGACTAGCGACTACGAGCAGTACTTC
CASSEAGTSDYEQYF
>TRBD1|TRBJ2-7|-|TRBV19
TGTGCCAGTAGTCAGCAGGGGGCCGCCTACGAGCAGTACTTC
CASSQQGAAYEQYF
>-|TRBJ2-2|few|TRBV5-1
TGCGCCAGCAGCACGGACCCCCCGGGCGCAACCGGGGAGCTGTTTTTT
CASSTDPPGATGELFF
>-|TRBJ2-7|many|TRBV12-3/TRBV12-4
TGTGCCAGCAGTTTTCGGGAGAACTACGAGCAGTACTTC
CASSFRENYEQYF
>TRBD1|TRBJ2-5|-|TRBV29-1
TGCAGCGCGGGACAGGTTAGGTCGGAGACCCAGTACTTC
CSAGQVRSETQYF
>-|TRBJ1-3|many|TRBV30
TGTGCCTGGAGTGTACCGGGAATGACCATATATTTT
CAWSVPGMTIYF
>-|TRBJ2-6|-|TRBV12-3/TRBV12-4
TGTGCCAGCAGTTTAGAGGGACGGGCCAACGTCCTGACTTTC
CASSLEGRANVLTF